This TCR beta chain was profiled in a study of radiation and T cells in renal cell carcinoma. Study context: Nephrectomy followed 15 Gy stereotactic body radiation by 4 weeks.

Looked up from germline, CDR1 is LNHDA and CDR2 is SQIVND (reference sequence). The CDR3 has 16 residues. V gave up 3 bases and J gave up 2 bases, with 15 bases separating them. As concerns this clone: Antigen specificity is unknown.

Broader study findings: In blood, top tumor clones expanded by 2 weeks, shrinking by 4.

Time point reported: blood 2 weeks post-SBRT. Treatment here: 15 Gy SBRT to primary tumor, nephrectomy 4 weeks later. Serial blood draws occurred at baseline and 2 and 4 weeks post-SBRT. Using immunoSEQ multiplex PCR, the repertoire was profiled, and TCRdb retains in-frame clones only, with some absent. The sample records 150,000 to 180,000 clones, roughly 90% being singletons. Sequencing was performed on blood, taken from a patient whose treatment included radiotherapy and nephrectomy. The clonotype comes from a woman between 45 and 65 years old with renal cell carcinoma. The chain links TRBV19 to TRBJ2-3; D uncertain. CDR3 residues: CASSISVLDATDTQYF. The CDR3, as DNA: TGTGCCAGTAGTATCTCCGTGTTGGATGCCACAGATACGCAGTATTTT.